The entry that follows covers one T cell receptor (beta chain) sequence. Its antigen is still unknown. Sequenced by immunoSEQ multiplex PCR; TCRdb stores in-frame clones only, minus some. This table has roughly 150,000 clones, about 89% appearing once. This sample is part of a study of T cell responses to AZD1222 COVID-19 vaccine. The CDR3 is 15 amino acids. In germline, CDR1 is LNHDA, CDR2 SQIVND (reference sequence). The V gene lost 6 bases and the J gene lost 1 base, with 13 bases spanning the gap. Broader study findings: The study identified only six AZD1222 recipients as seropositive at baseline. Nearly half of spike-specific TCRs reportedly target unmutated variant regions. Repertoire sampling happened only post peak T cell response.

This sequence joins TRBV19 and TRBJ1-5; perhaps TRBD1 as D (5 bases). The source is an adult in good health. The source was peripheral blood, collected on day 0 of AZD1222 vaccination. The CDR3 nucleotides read TGTGCCAGTAGAAGAGGGGTTCTAAGCAATCAGCCCCAGCATTTT. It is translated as CASRRGVLSNQPQHF.